The 3 T cell receptor beta chains presented below share a single source sample, sequenced in a study of blood T cell repertoires in COVID-19. This table comes from immunoSEQ multiplex PCR, and its TCRdb copy is limited to in-frame clones, with some not included. The profile covers around 450,000 clones, with 80% to 90% appearing a single time and roughly 4.3% taken by the ten largest. The sequenced material came from peripheral blood. These receptor sequences come from a woman aged 25-40 years with acute or convalescent COVID-19.

The chain links TRBV10-1 to TRBJ2-2, with 9 bases lining up with TRBD1. This CDR3 is built from 13 residues. Germline CDR1 and CDR2: WNHNN and SYGVQD (reference sequence). The J segment lost 5 bases and the V segment lost 10 bases, leaving 5 bases of the junction unmatched. The CDR3 sequence: CANGTGWTGELFF. The CDR3 nucleotides are TGCGCCAACGGGACAGGGTGGACCGGGGAGCTGTTTTTT.

As regards this clone: Other DNA sequences in the same sample also yield this CDR3. This rearrangement joins TRBV27 to TRBJ2-2, with 7 nucleotides matching TRBD2. There are 15 residues in the CDR3. The germline CDR1 and CDR2 sequences are MNHEY and SMNVEV (reference sequence). V lost 2 bases and J lost 5; bases outside the gene matches: 5. CDR3 region: CASSLGGRGTGELFF. For the CDR3, the DNA is TGTGCCAGCAGTTTAGGAGGGCGGGGGACCGGGGAGCTGTTTTTT.

This clone was recorded once. The rearrangement links TRBV11-3 to TRBJ2-7, with D maybe TRBD1 (6 bases). Deletions cut 3 bases from V and 7 bases from J, with 13 bases between. The germline V gene has CDR1 SGHNT and CDR2 YENEEA. This CDR3 has 13 residues. CDR3 sequence (DNA): TGTGCCAGCAGCTTTTCAGGGGATGGGGAGCAGTACTTC. Amino acids: CASSFSGDGEQYF.